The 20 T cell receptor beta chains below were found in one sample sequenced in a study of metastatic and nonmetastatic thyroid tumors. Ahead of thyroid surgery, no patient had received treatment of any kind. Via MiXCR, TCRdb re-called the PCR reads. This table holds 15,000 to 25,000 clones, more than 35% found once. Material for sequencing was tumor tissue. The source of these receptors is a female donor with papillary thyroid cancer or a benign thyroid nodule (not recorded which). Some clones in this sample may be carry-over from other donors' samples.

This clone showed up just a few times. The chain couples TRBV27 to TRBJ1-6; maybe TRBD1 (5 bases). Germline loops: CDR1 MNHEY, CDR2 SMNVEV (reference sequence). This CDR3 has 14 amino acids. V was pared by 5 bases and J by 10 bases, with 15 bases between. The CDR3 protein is CASSPNRGGSPLHF. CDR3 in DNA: TGTGCCAGCAGTCCGAACCGTGGGGGGTCACCCCTCCACTTT.

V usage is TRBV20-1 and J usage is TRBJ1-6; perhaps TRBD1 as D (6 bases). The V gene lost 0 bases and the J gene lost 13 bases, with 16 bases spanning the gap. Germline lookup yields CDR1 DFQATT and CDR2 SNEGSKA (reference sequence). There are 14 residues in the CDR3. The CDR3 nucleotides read TGCAGTGCTAGAGATCGGGACAAGGGGGTTCCCCTCCACTTT. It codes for CSARDRDKGVPLHF.

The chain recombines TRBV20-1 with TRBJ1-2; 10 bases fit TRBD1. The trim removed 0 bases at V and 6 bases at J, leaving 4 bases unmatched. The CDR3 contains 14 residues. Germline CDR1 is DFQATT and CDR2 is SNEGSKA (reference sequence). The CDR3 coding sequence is TGCAGTGCTAGAGATCTAGGACAGGGGGATGGCTACACCTTC. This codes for CSARDLGQGDGYTF.

CDR3 DNA sequence: TGCGCCAGCAGCATAGGACAGTTGACGGACACTGAAGCTTTCTTT. Amino acid sequence: CASSIGQLTDTEAFF. The chain carries TRBV5-1 and TRBJ1-1; a possible D gene is TRBD1 (6 bases). V was cut by 4 bases and J by 3 bases, with 16 bases left in between. The CDR3 totals 15 residues. Germline lookup yields CDR1 SGHRS and CDR2 YFSETQ.

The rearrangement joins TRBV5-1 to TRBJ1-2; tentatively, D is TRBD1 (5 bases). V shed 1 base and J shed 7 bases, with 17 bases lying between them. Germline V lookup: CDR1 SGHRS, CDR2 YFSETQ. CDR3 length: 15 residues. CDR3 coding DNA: TGCGCCAGCAGCTTGCAGGGAGCCGCGGCCGGTGGCTACACCTTC. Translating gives CASSLQGAAAGGYTF.

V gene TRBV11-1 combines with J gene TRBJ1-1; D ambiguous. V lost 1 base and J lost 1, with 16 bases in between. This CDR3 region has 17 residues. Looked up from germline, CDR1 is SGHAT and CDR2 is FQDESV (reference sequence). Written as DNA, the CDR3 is TGTGCCAGCAGCTTAGATTATCTTCGTGTGACGAACACTGAAGCTTTCTTT. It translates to CASSLDYLRVTNTEAFF. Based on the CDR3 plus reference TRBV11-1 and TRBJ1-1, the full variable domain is EAEVAQSPRYKITEKSQAVAFWCDPISGHATLYWYRQILGQGPELLVQFQDESVVDDSQLPKDRFSAERLKGVDSTLKIQPAELGDSAMYLCASSLDYLRVTNTEAFFGQGTRLTVV.

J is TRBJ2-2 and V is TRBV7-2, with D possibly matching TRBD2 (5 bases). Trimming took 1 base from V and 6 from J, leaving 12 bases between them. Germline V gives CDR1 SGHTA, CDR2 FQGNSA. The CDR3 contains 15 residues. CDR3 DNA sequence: TGTGCCAGCAGCTTAGAGGGAGTCGGGTCCGGGGAGCTGTTTTTT. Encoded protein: CASSLEGVGSGELFF.

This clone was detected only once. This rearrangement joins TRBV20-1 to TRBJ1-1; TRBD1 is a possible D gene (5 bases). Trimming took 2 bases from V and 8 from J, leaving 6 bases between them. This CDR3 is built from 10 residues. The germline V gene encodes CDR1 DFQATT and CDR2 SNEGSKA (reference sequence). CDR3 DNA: TGCAGTGCTAGACGGGGGGAAGCTTTCTTT. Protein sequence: CSARRGEAFF.

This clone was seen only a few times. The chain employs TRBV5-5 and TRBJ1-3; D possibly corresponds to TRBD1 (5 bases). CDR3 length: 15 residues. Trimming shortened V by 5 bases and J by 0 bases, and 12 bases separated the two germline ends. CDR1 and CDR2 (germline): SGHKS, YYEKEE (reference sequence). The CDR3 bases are TGTGCCAGCAGACTAGACAGCCACTCTGGAAACACCATATATTTT. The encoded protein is CASRLDSHSGNTIYF.

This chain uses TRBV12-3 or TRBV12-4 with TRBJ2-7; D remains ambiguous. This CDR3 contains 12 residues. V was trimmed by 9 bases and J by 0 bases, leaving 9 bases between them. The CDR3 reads CARQQLSYEQYF. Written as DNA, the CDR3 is TGTGCCAGACAACAACTCTCCTACGAGCAGTACTTC.

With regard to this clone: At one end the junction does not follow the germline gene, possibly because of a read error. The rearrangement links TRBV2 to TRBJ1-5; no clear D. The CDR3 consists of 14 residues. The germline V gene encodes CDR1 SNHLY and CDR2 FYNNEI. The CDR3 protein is CASSEAPSNLPQHF. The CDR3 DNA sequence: TGTGCCAGCAGTGAGGCGCCCAGCAATCTGCCCCAGCATTTT.

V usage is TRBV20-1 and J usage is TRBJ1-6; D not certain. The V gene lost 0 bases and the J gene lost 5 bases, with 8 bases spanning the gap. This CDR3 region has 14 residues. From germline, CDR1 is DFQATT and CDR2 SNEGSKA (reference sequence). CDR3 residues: CSARDRTNNSPLHF. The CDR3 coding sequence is TGCAGTGCTAGAGATAGGACCAATAATTCACCCCTCCACTTT.

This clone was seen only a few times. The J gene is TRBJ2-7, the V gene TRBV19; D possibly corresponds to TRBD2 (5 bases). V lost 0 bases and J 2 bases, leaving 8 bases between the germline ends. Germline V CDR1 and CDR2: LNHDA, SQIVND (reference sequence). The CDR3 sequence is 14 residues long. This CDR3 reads CASSIDSATYEQYF. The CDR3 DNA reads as TGTGCCAGTAGTATAGATAGCGCAACCTACGAGCAGTACTTC.

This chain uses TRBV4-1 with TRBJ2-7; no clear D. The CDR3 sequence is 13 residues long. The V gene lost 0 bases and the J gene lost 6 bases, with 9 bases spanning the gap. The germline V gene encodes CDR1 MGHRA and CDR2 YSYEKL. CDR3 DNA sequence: TGCGCCAGCAGCCAAGAAATGAGTTCCGAGCAGTACTTC. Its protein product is CASSQEMSSEQYF.

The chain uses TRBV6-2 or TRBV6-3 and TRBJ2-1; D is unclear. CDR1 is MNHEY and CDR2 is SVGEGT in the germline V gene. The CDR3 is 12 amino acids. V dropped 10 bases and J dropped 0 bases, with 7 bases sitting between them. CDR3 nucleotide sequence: TGTGCCATTTCGGACTCCTACAATGAGCAGTTCTTC. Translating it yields CAISDSYNEQFF.

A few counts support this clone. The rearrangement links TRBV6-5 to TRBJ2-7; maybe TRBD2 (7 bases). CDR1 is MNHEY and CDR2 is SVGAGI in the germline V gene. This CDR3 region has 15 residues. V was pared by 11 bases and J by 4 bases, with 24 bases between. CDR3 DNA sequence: TGTGCCGGGGGGGGACCGGGACACGGCACATACGAGCAGTACTTC. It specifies CAGGGPGHGTYEQYF.

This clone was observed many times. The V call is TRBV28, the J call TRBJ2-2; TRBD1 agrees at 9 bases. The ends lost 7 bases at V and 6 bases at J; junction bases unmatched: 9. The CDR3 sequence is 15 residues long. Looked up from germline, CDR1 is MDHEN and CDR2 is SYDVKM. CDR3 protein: CASTKDRGWSGELFF. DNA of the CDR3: TGTGCCAGCACCAAAGACAGGGGGTGGTCCGGGGAGCTGTTTTTT.

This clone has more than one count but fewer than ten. DNA of the CDR3: TGTGCCAGCAGTTTAGGAGGGGCCACCGGGGAGCTGTTTTTT. Encoded protein: CASSLGGATGELFF. The chain carries TRBV12-3 or TRBV12-4 and TRBJ2-2; tentatively, D is TRBD1 or TRBD2 (5 bases each). V was trimmed by 1 base and J by 4 bases, leaving 7 bases between them. The CDR3 consists of 14 residues.

The CDR3 region has the DNA TGTGCCAGCAGTCCAGGGTCCGAGCAGTACTTC. Translation gives CASSPGSEQYF. The chain recombines TRBV28 with TRBJ2-7; weak D call: TRBD1 (5 bases). The V end was cut by 5 bases, the J end by 6 bases, with 8 bases between. Germline V gene data show CDR1 as MDHEN and CDR2 as SYDVKM. The CDR3 loop spans 11 amino acids.

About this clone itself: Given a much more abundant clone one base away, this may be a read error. The CDR3 loop is CASSFTSGETGELFF. The CDR3 region has the DNA TGCGCCAGCAGCTTTACTAGCGGAGAAACCGGGGAGCTGTTTTTT. The rearrangement uses TRBV5-1 and TRBJ2-2; 8 nucleotides agree with TRBD2. The germline V gene encodes CDR1 SGHRS and CDR2 YFSETQ. This CDR3 contains 15 residues. V trimming: 2 bases; J trimming: 5 bases; junction bases outside the gene matches: 5.